What follows describes a single T cell receptor beta chain. The sample is drawn from a study of early T cells in non-severe SARS-CoV-2 infection. V lost 3 bases, J lost 6 bases, and 9 bases lay in between. The germline V gene encodes CDR1 LGHDT and CDR2 YNNKEL (reference sequence). CDR3 length equals 13 residues. TCRdb redid the calling of the 5' RACE reads with MiXCR, one entry per CDR3 protein. The data show approximately 110,000 distinct CDR3 sequences, about 16% seen once. The sample consisted of whole blood. J is TRBJ1-5 and V is TRBV3-1; D perhaps matches TRBD1 (5 bases). This TCR derives from an adult who was a healthcare worker with PCR-confirmed SARS-CoV-2 infection or an uninfected control (not recorded which). The CDR3 here is CASSHGGAQPQHF. DNA of the CDR3: TGTGCCAGCAGCCATGGGGGAGCTCAGCCCCAGCATTTT.